The next 15 T cell receptor beta chains were all read from a single sample in a study of T cells in Graves' hyperthyroidism and ophthalmopathy. The CDR3 regions of TCR beta were amplified from RNA transcripts. The study used the HTBI primer set for a first-round RT-PCR of the TCR CDR3. Each CDR3 protein is one row after TCRdb ran MiXCR on the multiplex PCR reads. The table includes 490,000 or so distinct CDR3 sequences, just under 20% detected once. Sequencing was done on a sample of blood. These receptor sequences come from a middle-aged man with Graves' ophthalmopathy.

V is TRBV7-9 and J is TRBJ1-5, with unresolved D. This CDR3 contains 13 residues. V was pared by 5 bases and J by 5 bases, with 10 bases between. Germline CDR1 and CDR2: SEHNR and FQNEAQ (reference sequence). CDR3 DNA sequence: TGTGCCAGCAGCCTCAGGTTGGATCAGCCCCAGCATTTT. It yields the protein CASSLRLDQPQHF.

The rearrangement joins TRBV5-1 to TRBJ2-2, with TRBD2 matching over 9 bases. CDR1 is SGHRS and CDR2 is YFSETQ in the germline V gene. The trim removed 6 bases at V and 2 bases at J, leaving 8 bases unmatched. The CDR3 has 16 amino acids. CDR3: CASKLMTSGNTGELFF. The CDR3 nucleotides read TGCGCCAGCAAGTTAATGACTAGCGGAAACACCGGGGAGCTGTTTTTT. Full variable domain (rest looked up from reference TRBV5-1 and TRBJ2-2): KAGVTQTPRYLIKTRGQQVTLSCSPISGHRSVSWYQQTPGQGLQFLFEYFSETQRNKGNFPGRFSGRQFSNSRSEMNVSTLELGDSALYLCASKLMTSGNTGELFFGEGSRLTVL.

V usage is TRBV3-1 and J usage is TRBJ2-3, with 11 bases lining up with TRBD2. The germline CDR1 and CDR2 sequences are LGHDT and YNNKEL (reference sequence). The V and J ends lost 1 base and 6 bases, in that order; junction bases with no gene match: 6. The CDR3 extends over 16 amino acids. The CDR3 nucleotides are TGTGCCAGCAGCCAAGTAGCGGGGGGGCCTGGGGATACGCAGTATTTT. Its translation: CASSQVAGGPGDTQYF.

In this sample, this clonotype turned up many times. The chain recombines TRBV7-2 with TRBJ2-4; no firm D call. Germline CDR1 and CDR2: SGHTA and FQGNSA. The V gene lost 5 bases and the J gene lost 7 bases, with 15 bases spanning the gap. The CDR3 loop spans 14 amino acids. CDR3 DNA sequence: TGTGCCAGCAGCCCTCCGGTCATGCCGAACATTCAGTACTTC. It specifies CASSPPVMPNIQYF.

In its sample, this clonotype was seen a few times. The chain is built from TRBV20-1 and TRBJ2-3; 13 bases are shared with TRBD2. The CDR3 extends over 16 amino acids. Trimming took 0 bases from V and 4 from J; bases not matched to a gene: 4. The germline V gene encodes CDR1 DFQATT and CDR2 SNEGSKA (reference sequence). The CDR3 DNA reads as TGCAGTGCTAGAGACCCGACTAGCGGGAGGCCAGATACGCAGTATTTT. Translated: CSARDPTSGRPDTQYF.

This clonotype was counted between two and nine times. The CDR3 region is CASSQGLNYEQYF. CDR3 nucleotide sequence: TGTGCCAGCAGCCAAGGCTTAAACTACGAGCAGTACTTC. This chain joins TRBV14 and TRBJ2-7; D ambiguous. This CDR3 contains 13 residues. Trimming left V 1 base short and J 3 bases short, with 7 bases between. CDR1 and CDR2 from the germline V gene are SGHDN and FVKESK.

A few counts support this clonotype. The gene calls are TRBV2 and TRBJ1-2, with 11 bases that match TRBD1. CDR1 is SNHLY, CDR2 FYNNEI, per germline. V shed 6 bases, J shed 8 bases, and the junction held 2 bases outside the gene matches. This CDR3 has 12 amino acids. CDR3 protein: CASRDRGRGYTF. CDR3 nucleotide sequence: TGTGCCAGCAGGGACAGGGGGCGAGGCTACACCTTC.

This clonotype has just a few counts. The chain combines TRBV11-2 with TRBJ2-5; 11 nucleotides match TRBD2. Trimming took 1 base from V and 2 from J; bases not matched to a gene: 9. Germline assignment: CDR1 SGHAT and CDR2 FQNNGV. This CDR3 contains 18 residues. CDR3 DNA: TGTGCCAGCAGCTTAGCAATTAGCGGGGGGGCCCTACAAGAGACCCAGTACTTC. Its protein product is CASSLAISGGALQETQYF. Together with reference TRBV11-2 and TRBJ2-5, the CDR3 gives the full variable domain: EAGVAQSPRYKIIEKRQSVAFWCNPISGHATLYWYQQILGQGPKLLIQFQNNGVVDDSQLPKDRFSAERLKGVDSTLKIQPAKLEDSAVYLCASSLAISGGALQETQYFGPGTRLLVL.

Turning to this clonotype: A clone one base away is much larger, so this may be a read error. J is TRBJ1-1 and V is TRBV7-3; TRBD1 matches 7 bases. CDR3 length equals 13 residues. CDR1 is SGHTA, CDR2 FQGTGA, per germline. The CDR3 nucleotides are TGTACCAGCAGCTTGACAGGGAAAACTGAAGCTTTCTTT. It encodes CTSSLTGKTEAFF.

The chain uses TRBV2 and TRBJ1-6; a weak D match, TRBD1 (5 bases). The CDR3 has 13 residues. Germline CDR1 reads SNHLY; CDR2 reads FYNNEI. Deletions cut 9 bases from V and 5 bases from J, with 11 bases between. The CDR3 here is CASLGGNNSPLHF. In nucleotides, the CDR3 is TGTGCCAGTTTGGGGGGGAATAATTCACCCCTCCACTTT.

Points on this clonotype: The DNA is left out, because the CDR3 cannot be placed on it with certainty; the CDR3 is given as TCRdb lists it. The chain combines TRBV9 with TRBJ2-2; the table assigns TRBD2, which was not confirmed against the DNA. Germline V lookup: CDR1 SGDLS, CDR2 YYNGEE. The CDR3 has 18 amino acids, counting both end residues. The chain's CDR3 is CASSGFGGGAVDTGELSF.

As regards this clonotype: This clone may be a read error of a much larger clone one base away. This chain joins TRBV7-8 and TRBJ2-2, with 9 nucleotides matching TRBD2. The CDR3 runs to 15 residues. J lost 6 bases, V lost 3 bases, and 5 bases had no gene match. CDR1 SGHVS and CDR2 FQNEAQ come from the germline V gene. The chain's CDR3 is CASSLTSGTAGELFF. The CDR3 DNA follows: TGTGCCAGCAGCTTGACTAGCGGCACAGCCGGGGAGCTGTTTTTT. Full variable domain (outside the CDR3, taken from reference TRBV7-8 and TRBJ2-2): GAGVSQSPRYKVAKRGQDVALRCDPISGHVSLFWYQQALGQGPEFLTYFQNEAQLDKSGLPSDRFFAERPEGSVSTLKIQRTQQEDSAVYLCASSLTSGTAGELFFGEGSRLTVL.

This clonotype was recorded only once. V gene TRBV24-1 combines with J gene TRBJ2-3, with a tentative D call TRBD1 (5 bases). This CDR3 contains 14 residues. V shed 9 bases and J shed 5 bases, with 17 bases lying between them. Germline V lookup: CDR1 KGHDR, CDR2 SFDVKD. This chain's CDR3 is CATQGDFQEDTQYF. The CDR3, as DNA: TGTGCCACCCAGGGTGACTTCCAGGAAGATACGCAGTATTTT.

The chain is built from TRBV4-1 and TRBJ1-5; TRBD1 matches 8 bases. V lost 6 bases and J lost 5; bases outside the gene matches: 6. The CDR3 length is 14 residues. Germline V lookup: CDR1 MGHRA, CDR2 YSYEKL. The DNA for the CDR3 is TGCGCCAGCAGGGCGGACAGGGACTATCAGCCCCAGCATTTT. This translates into CASRADRDYQPQHF.

This clonotype was seen a handful of times. This chain uses TRBV11-3 with TRBJ2-2; the match to TRBD2 covers 8 bases. V shed 5 bases, J shed 4 bases, and the junction held 6 bases outside the gene matches. This CDR3 spans 15 amino acids. Germline-derived CDR1 and CDR2 are SGHNT and YENEEA. CDR3 nucleotide sequence: TGTGCCAGCAGCCCAGCGGGAGCGGGCACCGGGGAGCTGTTTTTT. Its translation is CASSPAGAGTGELFF.